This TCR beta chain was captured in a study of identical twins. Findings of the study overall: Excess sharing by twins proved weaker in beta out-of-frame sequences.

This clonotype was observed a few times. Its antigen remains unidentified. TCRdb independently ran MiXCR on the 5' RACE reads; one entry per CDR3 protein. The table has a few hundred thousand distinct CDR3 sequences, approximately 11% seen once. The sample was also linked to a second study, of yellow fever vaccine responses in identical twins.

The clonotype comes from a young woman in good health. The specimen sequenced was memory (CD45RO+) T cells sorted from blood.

DNA for the CDR3: TGTGCCAGCAGCTCCTCAAGGTGGGGCACAGATACGCAGTATTTT. Translated, it gives CASSSSRWGTDTQYF. The V and J genes are TRBV7-3 and TRBJ2-3, with unresolved D. Germline loops: CDR1 SGHTA, CDR2 FQGTGA. V was cut by 4 bases and J by 1 base, with 12 bases left in between. The CDR3 extends over 15 amino acids.